This entry features one T cell receptor (beta chain) sequence. Its antigen is not known. TRBV12-4/TRBJ1-2 clonotypes were amplified with adaptor-ligated barcode primers. TCRdb re-called the multiplex PCR reads with MiXCR, one entry per CDR3 protein. Found here are 460 or so distinct CDR3 sequences, around 30% of them singletons; the top ten hold roughly a fifth. This CDR3 is built from 12 residues. V lost 6 bases and J 12 bases, leaving 17 bases between the germline ends. Treg sorting used a CD4+CD25+CD127-/low gate. Study observations and caveats: Roughly an eighth of tumor Treg sequences matched naive CD4+ cells. Tumor memory CD4+ T cell TCR gene usage clustered with blood and lymph node memory CD4+ cells and lymph node naive CD4+ cells.

This receptor was obtained from a female donor with breast cancer. The rearrangement joins TRBV12-3 or TRBV12-4 to TRBJ1-2; D gene ambiguous. Sequencing used tumor-infiltrating Tregs sorted from the breast tumor. The CDR3 sequence is CASRLPIGGDTF. The CDR3 DNA sequence: TGTGCCAGCAGATTACCGATAGGCGGCGACACCTTC.